The present T cell receptor (beta chain) was sequenced within a study of shared T cell receptors in the human thymus. Generated by immunoSEQ multiplex PCR, the TCRdb table keeps only in-frame clones and is missing some. The sample records hundreds of thousands of clones, roughly 88% being singletons. Per the germline V gene, CDR1 is LGHNA and CDR2 is YSLEER. The germline V and J ends were trimmed by 3 bases and 2 bases, with 14 bases remaining between them. CDR3 length equals 16 residues. This sample was shared with a second study, whose subject was human thymus T cells. From that study: It was from resections taken during corrective heart surgery that the thymus tissue came. Unrelated individuals had highly overlapping thymic repertoires, as reported in related research.

Sequencing used thymocytes. The TCR sequence derives from a boy in the first two years of life with a congenital heart defect. The chain carries TRBV4-3 and TRBJ2-1; TRBD1 might be the D (6 bases). DNA for the CDR3: TGCGCCAGCAGCCATAGATCCAGGGGTGCCTACAATGAGCAGTTCTTC. This codes for CASSHRSRGAYNEQFF.